One and the same sample provided the 30 T cell receptor beta chains below, sequenced in a study of cytomegalovirus exposure and HLA in healthy donors. The data were produced by immunoSEQ multiplex PCR, yet TCRdb's version contains in-frame clones alone and is incomplete. This sample has about 70,000 clones, with more than 85% found just once. The source material was PBMCs. These receptors were obtained from a man in his late teens or twenties in good health and CMV-seropositive.

J is TRBJ2-3 and V is TRBV4-1; D might be TRBD2 (5 bases). The CDR3 runs 15 residues. Germline V gene lookup returns CDR1 MGHRA and CDR2 YSYEKL. V was shortened by 0 bases and J by 0 bases, with 7 bases between the two germline ends. The CDR3 spells CASSQDKRSTDTQYF. CDR3 bases: TGCGCCAGCAGCCAAGATAAGCGGAGCACAGATACGCAGTATTTT.

This clone is medium-sized within its sample. The genes are TRBV4-2 and TRBJ2-7; the match to TRBD1 covers 9 bases. The J segment lost 6 bases and the V segment lost 0 bases, leaving 9 bases of the junction unmatched. Germline CDR1 is LGHNA and CDR2 is YNFKEQ. This CDR3 spans 16 amino acids. The chain's CDR3 is CASSQEDGTGSVEQYF. CDR3 nucleotide sequence: TGTGCCAGCAGCCAAGAGGACGGGACAGGGTCCGTCGAGCAGTACTTC.

V usage is TRBV28 and J usage is TRBJ2-5, with 8 bases matching TRBD2. With V trimmed by 5 bases and J by 4 bases, 9 bases remained unmatched. The CDR3 loop spans 15 amino acids. CDR1 is MDHEN, CDR2 SYDVKM, per germline. The CDR3 here is CASSHRTGRGETQYF. CDR3 sequence (DNA): TGTGCCAGCAGTCACCGGACCGGGAGGGGAGAGACCCAGTACTTC.

The chain recombines TRBV16 with TRBJ2-5, with TRBD2 matching 7 bases. Looked up from germline, CDR1 is KGHSY and CDR2 is FQNENV. V dropped 5 bases and J dropped 2; count of bases not matched to a gene: 5. The CDR3 loop spans 14 amino acids. CDR3 residues: CASSLGGMQETQYF. The CDR3 DNA is TGTGCCAGCAGCTTGGGAGGGATGCAAGAGACCCAGTACTTC.

This clone was detected only a few times. Other DNA sequences in this sample translate to the same CDR3. The gene calls are TRBV6-5 and TRBJ1-2, with TRBD1 matching over 7 bases. From germline, CDR1 is MNHEY and CDR2 SVGAGI. With 6 bases clipped from V and 5 bases from J, the junction kept 3 bases outside the gene matches. The CDR3 length is 12 residues. This CDR3 reads CASRQGLYGYTF. In DNA form, the CDR3 reads TGTGCCAGCAGACAGGGGTTATATGGCTACACCTTC.

This clone was detected only once. The chain employs TRBV19 and TRBJ2-7, with 7 positions matching TRBD1. The V segment lost 7 bases and the J segment 3 bases; nucleotides outside the gene matches: 6. The CDR3 is made up of 13 amino acids. Germline CDR1 and CDR2: LNHDA and SQIVND (reference sequence). CDR3 amino acids: CASTGQVGYEQYF. The CDR3 DNA sequence: TGTGCCAGTACTGGACAGGTAGGCTACGAGCAGTACTTC.

The chain employs TRBV12-5 and TRBJ2-1; D uncertain. V shed 6 bases and J shed 8 bases, with 11 bases lying between them. Germline values: CDR1 LGHNT, CDR2 FRNRAP. The CDR3 has 12 amino acids. The chain's CDR3 is CASGPSPYEQFF. CDR3 in DNA: TGTGCTAGTGGCCCTAGTCCGTATGAGCAGTTCTTC.

Relative to its sample, this clone is medium-sized. V is TRBV9 and J is TRBJ2-3; 9 bases are shared with TRBD2. Germline V gene lookup returns CDR1 SGDLS and CDR2 YYNGEE. V shed 4 bases, J shed 0 bases, and the junction held 3 bases outside the gene matches. The CDR3 totals 15 residues. The CDR3 spells CASSFTSGSTDTQYF. Here the CDR3 DNA reads TGTGCCAGCAGCTTTACTAGCGGGAGCACAGATACGCAGTATTTT.

The V call is TRBV28, the J call TRBJ1-5, with 9 bases fitting TRBD1. The CDR3 consists of 15 residues. V gave up 5 bases and J gave up 6 bases; unmatched junction bases: 8. Germline V lookup: CDR1 MDHEN, CDR2 SYDVKM. Written as DNA, the CDR3 is TGTGCCAGCAGTAGTCCGGGACAGGGCGGTCAGCCCCAGCATTTT. Translating it yields CASSSPGQGGQPQHF.

The CDR3 coding sequence is TGTGCCAGTAGTCCCCAGCGGATAGGGGGCAACACTGAAGCTTTCTTT. This codes for CASSPQRIGGNTEAFF. The rearrangement links TRBV19 to TRBJ1-1; the match to TRBD1 covers 7 bases. CDR1 LNHDA and CDR2 SQIVND come from the germline V gene (reference sequence). The CDR3 covers 16 residues. Trimming removed 5 bases from V and 2 bases from J; junction bases left unmatched: 11.

The V gene is TRBV12-5, the J gene TRBJ1-2, with 12 bases matching TRBD1. This CDR3 has 15 residues. Germline CDR1 and CDR2: LGHNT and FRNRAP. Unmatched junction bases numbered 5, after V lost 2 bases and J lost 7 bases. CDR3 coding DNA: TGTGCTAGTGGTTTGTCGGGACAGGGGGCTTTTGGCTACACCTTC. Protein: CASGLSGQGAFGYTF.

This clone has only one observation. The chain uses TRBV7-8 and TRBJ1-5; D might be TRBD1 (5 bases). V was trimmed by 2 bases and J by 3 bases, leaving 14 bases between them. Germline assignment: CDR1 SGHVS and CDR2 FQNEAQ. The CDR3 is 16 residues long. The CDR3 DNA follows: TGTGCCAGCAGCTTAACCTCCGGGGGTAACAATCAGCCCCAGCATTTT. It is translated as CASSLTSGGNNQPQHF.

The chain recombines TRBV29-1 with TRBJ2-7, with 8 bases fitting TRBD1. The CDR3 is made up of 12 amino acids. In germline, CDR1 is SQVTM, CDR2 ANQGSEA. V lost 5 bases, J lost 3 bases, and 3 bases stayed unmatched. The CDR3 sequence is CSVLTGGYEQYF. For the CDR3, the DNA is TGCAGCGTTCTTACAGGGGGCTACGAGCAGTACTTC.

This chain uses TRBV10-2 with TRBJ1-1; D is undetermined. Trimming removed 3 bases at V and 5 bases at J, with 7 bases between. Germline assignment: CDR1 WSHSY and CDR2 SAAADI. The CDR3 extends over 12 amino acids. CDR3 nucleotide sequence: TGCGCCAGCAGTGAAACAGTAACTGAAGCTTTCTTT. Translation: CASSETVTEAFF.

The gene calls are TRBV4-2 and TRBJ2-7, with 7 positions matching TRBD2. Germline trimming cut 1 base from V and 3 bases from J; bases unmatched to any gene: 12. Per the germline V gene, CDR1 is LGHNA and CDR2 is YNFKEQ. The CDR3 spans 17 residues. CDR3 sequence reads: CASSQGRGREGFYEQYF. CDR3 coding DNA: TGTGCCAGCAGCCAAGGGCGAGGGAGGGAGGGGTTCTACGAGCAGTACTTC.

The chain links TRBV29-1 to TRBJ2-7; TRBD1 matches 9 bases. The germline V gene has CDR1 SQVTM and CDR2 ANQGSEA. J gave up 3 bases and V 1 base, and 16 bases lay outside the gene matches. The CDR3 spans 18 residues. CDR3 region: CSVEGDVGPGQGLYEQYF. The CDR3 region has the DNA TGCAGCGTTGAAGGGGATGTAGGGCCGGGACAGGGTCTCTACGAGCAGTACTTC.

The chain combines TRBV5-6 with TRBJ1-3, with D possibly TRBD1 on 5 matching bases. This CDR3 has 19 residues. Trimming cost V 3 bases and J 0 bases, with 22 bases left between them. Germline CDR1 reads SGHDT; CDR2 reads YYEEEE. Here the CDR3 DNA reads TGTGCCAGCAGCTCGGCATCAGACAGACGACCTACCTCTGGAAACACCATATATTTT. Translating gives CASSSASDRRPTSGNTIYF.

In DNA, the CDR3 is TGTGCCAGCAGCCCGGTACCGGACAGGGCCACTGAAGCTTTCTTT. Translating it yields CASSPVPDRATEAFF. The chain carries TRBV27 and TRBJ1-1; TRBD1 aligns across 8 bases. From germline, CDR1 is MNHEY and CDR2 SMNVEV (reference sequence). CDR3 length: 15 amino acids. With 6 bases clipped from V and 4 bases from J, the junction kept 10 bases outside the gene matches.

The J gene is TRBJ2-7, the V gene TRBV7-6; D is possibly TRBD2 (6 bases). CDR3 length: 16 residues. Trimming pared 5 bases from V and 2 bases from J, leaving 19 bases between. Germline CDR1 SGHVS, CDR2 FNYEAQ. The CDR3 loop reads CASSPGAGSFTYEQYF. For the CDR3, the DNA is TGTGCCAGCAGCCCGGGCGCGGGGTCCTTTACCTACGAGCAGTACTTC. The full variable domain, in which reference TRBV7-6 and TRBJ2-7 provide the parts outside the CDR3, is GAGVSQSPRYKVTKRGQDVALRCDPISGHVSLYWYRQALGQGPEFLTYFNYEAQQDKSGLPNDRFSAERPEGSISTLTIQRTEQRDSAMYRCASSPGAGSFTYEQYFGPGTRLTVT.

V gene TRBV5-4 combines with J gene TRBJ1-4; D not certain. The germline V and J ends were trimmed by 3 bases and 7 bases, with 10 bases remaining between them. The CDR3 loop spans 13 amino acids. Germline CDR1 SGHNT, CDR2 YYREEE (reference sequence). CDR3 residues: CASSSPFSEKLFF. CDR3 sequence (DNA): TGTGCCAGCAGCTCCCCTTTTAGTGAAAAACTGTTTTTT.

The V gene is TRBV10-3, the J gene TRBJ2-2, with D possibly TRBD2 on 5 matching bases. V was pared by 8 bases and J by 5 bases, with 6 bases between. This CDR3 has 11 residues. CDR1 and CDR2 (germline): ENHRY, SYGVKD. The chain's CDR3 is CAISGTGELFF. CDR3 sequence (DNA): TGTGCCATCTCGGGAACCGGGGAGCTGTTTTTT.

This clone was seen only once. The chain employs TRBV5-1 and TRBJ2-1; D possibly corresponds to TRBD2 (6 bases). Trimming removed 4 bases from V and 7 bases from J, with 18 bases in between. This CDR3 region has 15 residues. Germline CDR1 and CDR2: SGHRS and YFSETQ. CDR3 region: CASSHRGVPRNEQFF. CDR3 DNA: TGCGCCAGCAGCCATCGCGGGGTCCCTCGAAATGAGCAGTTCTTC.

The chain recombines TRBV28 with TRBJ2-7, with a possible D match to TRBD2 (7 bases). In germline, CDR1 is MDHEN, CDR2 SYDVKM. Trimming left V 5 bases short and J 5 bases short, with 13 bases between. This CDR3 spans 13 amino acids. CDR3 nucleotides: TGTGCCAGCAGTAGGGGGGGTTCAGACGAGCAGTACTTC. This translates into CASSRGGSDEQYF.

V and J are TRBV30 and TRBJ2-7; D is perhaps TRBD1 (6 bases). V was trimmed by 3 bases and J by 3 bases, leaving 18 bases between them. CDR1 GTSNPN and CDR2 SVGIG come from the germline V gene (reference sequence). CDR3 length: 15 amino acids. CDR3: CAWRVRWGPYYEQYF. CDR3 nucleotide sequence: TGTGCCTGGAGGGTAAGGTGGGGGCCTTACTACGAGCAGTACTTC. The variable domain in full, completed from reference TRBV30 and TRBJ2-7, reads SQTIHQWPATLVQPVGSPLSLECTVEGTSNPNLYWYRQAAGRGLQLLFYSVGIGQISSEVPQNLSASRPQDRQFILSSKKLLLSDSGFYLCAWRVRWGPYYEQYFGPGTRLTVT.

As DNA, the CDR3 is TGTGCCTGGCAAACAGGGACCACCAATCAGCCCCAGCATTTT. It codes for CAWQTGTTNQPQHF. The V gene is TRBV30, the J gene TRBJ1-5, with D maybe TRBD1 (6 bases). The V end lost 5 bases, the J end lost 3 bases, and 14 bases lay between the germline ends. The CDR3 has 14 residues. Germline-derived CDR1 and CDR2 are GTSNPN and SVGIG (reference sequence).

This clone was found once. This chain uses TRBV5-1 with TRBJ2-1; TRBD2 aligns across 14 bases. Trimming at V came to 8 bases and at J to 7 bases, leaving 8 bases not matched to a gene. CDR1 is SGHRS, CDR2 YFSETQ, per germline. The length of the CDR3 is 15 residues. CDR3 in amino acids: CASAAGTSGRNEQFF. CDR3 sequence (DNA): TGCGCCAGTGCGGCAGGGACTAGCGGGAGAAATGAGCAGTTCTTC.

This chain connects TRBV10-3 to TRBJ1-2; 8 nucleotides agree with TRBD1. Per the germline V gene, CDR1 is ENHRY and CDR2 is SYGVKD. The CDR3 is 13 amino acids. Trimming cost V 4 bases and J 8 bases; bases outside gene matches: 6. The CDR3 spells CAISGDRGQGYTF. CDR3 nucleotide sequence: TGTGCCATCAGTGGCGACAGGGGACAGGGCTACACCTTC.

The rearrangement links TRBV28 to TRBJ2-1, with TRBD2 matching over 12 bases. The junction had 16 bases not matched to a gene; V was cut back by 4 bases and J by 0 bases. CDR3 length equals 21 residues. Per germline, CDR1 MDHEN and CDR2 SYDVKM. The CDR3 reads CASSSGLLAGGLYSSYNEQFF. The CDR3 bases are TGTGCCAGCAGTTCCGGCTTACTAGCGGGAGGCCTCTATAGCTCCTACAATGAGCAGTTCTTC. The full variable domain, completed using reference TRBV28 and TRBJ2-1, is DVKVTQSSRYLVKRTGEKVFLECVQDMDHENMFWYRQDPGLGLRLIYFSYDVKMKEKGDIPEGYSVSREKKERFSLILESASTNQTSMYLCASSSGLLAGGLYSSYNEQFFGPGTRLTVL.

This sequence joins TRBV2 and TRBJ1-1; D is ambiguous. The germline V and J ends were trimmed by 2 bases and 3 bases, with 7 bases remaining between them. The CDR3 contains 13 residues. The germline V gene has CDR1 SNHLY and CDR2 FYNNEI. The CDR3 DNA reads TGTGCCAGCAGTGAAACCCGGGACACTGAAGCTTTCTTT. It codes for CASSETRDTEAFF.

The chain links TRBV27 to TRBJ2-1, with 13 bases fitting TRBD2. The CDR3 consists of 16 residues. Per the germline V gene, CDR1 is MNHEY and CDR2 is SMNVEV (reference sequence). With 3 bases clipped from V and 9 bases from J, the junction kept 8 bases outside the gene matches. CDR3 sequence (DNA): TGTGCCAGCAGTTTGGAAGGACTAGCGGGAGCTGGTGAGCAGTTCTTC. Translated, it gives CASSLEGLAGAGEQFF.